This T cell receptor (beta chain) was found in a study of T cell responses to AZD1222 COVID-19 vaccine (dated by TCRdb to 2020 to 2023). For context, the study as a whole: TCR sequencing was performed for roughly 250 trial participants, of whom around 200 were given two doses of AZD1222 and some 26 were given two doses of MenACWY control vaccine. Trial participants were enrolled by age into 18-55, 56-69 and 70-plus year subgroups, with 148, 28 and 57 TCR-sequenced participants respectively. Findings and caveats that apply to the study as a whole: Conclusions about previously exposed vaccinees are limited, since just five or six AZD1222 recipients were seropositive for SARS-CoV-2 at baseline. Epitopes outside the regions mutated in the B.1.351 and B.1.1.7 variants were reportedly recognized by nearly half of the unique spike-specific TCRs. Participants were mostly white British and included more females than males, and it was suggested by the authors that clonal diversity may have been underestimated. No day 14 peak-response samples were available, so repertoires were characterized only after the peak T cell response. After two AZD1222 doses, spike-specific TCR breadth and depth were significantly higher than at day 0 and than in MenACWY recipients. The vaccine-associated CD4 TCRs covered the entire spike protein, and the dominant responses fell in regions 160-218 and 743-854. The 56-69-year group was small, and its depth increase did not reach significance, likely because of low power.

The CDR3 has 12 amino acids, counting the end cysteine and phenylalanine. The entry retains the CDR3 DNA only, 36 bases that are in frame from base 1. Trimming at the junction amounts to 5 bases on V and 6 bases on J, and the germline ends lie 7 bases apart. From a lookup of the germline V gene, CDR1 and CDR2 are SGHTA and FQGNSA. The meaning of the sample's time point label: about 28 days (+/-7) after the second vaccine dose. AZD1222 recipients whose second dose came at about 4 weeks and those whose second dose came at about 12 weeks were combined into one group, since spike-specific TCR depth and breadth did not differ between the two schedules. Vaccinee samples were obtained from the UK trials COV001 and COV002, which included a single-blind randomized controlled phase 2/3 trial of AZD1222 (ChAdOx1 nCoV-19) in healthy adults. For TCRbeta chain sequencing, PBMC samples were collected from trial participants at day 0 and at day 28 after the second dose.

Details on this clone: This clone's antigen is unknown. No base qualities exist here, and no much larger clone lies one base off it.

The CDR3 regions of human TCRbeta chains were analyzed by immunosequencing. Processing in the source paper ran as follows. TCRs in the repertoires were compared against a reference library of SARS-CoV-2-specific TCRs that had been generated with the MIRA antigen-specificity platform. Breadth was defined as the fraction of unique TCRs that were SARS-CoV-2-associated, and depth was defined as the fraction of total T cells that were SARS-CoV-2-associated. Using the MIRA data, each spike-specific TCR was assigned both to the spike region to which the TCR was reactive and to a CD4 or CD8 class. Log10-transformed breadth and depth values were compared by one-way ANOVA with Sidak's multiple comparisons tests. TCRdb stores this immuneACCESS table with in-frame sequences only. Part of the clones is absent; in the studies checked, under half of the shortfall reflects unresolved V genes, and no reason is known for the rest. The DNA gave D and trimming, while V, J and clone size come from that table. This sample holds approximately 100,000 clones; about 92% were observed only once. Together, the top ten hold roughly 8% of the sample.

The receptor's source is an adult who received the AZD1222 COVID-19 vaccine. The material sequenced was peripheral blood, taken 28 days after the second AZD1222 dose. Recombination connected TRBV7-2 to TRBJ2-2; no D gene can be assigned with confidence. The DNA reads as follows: TGTGCCAGCAGCCGCATGGCCGGGGAGCTGTTTTTT. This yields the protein CASSRMAGELFF.